These 32 T cell receptor beta chains were all obtained from the same sample, sequenced in a study of vaccination effects on CD4 cells after COVID-19. Assay: immunoSEQ multiplex PCR; the TCRdb copy retains only in-frame clones and omits some. The sample has about 59,000 clones, under 80% seen once; the top ten hold 2%. Antigen-specific CD4+ T cells expanded by the ViraFEST assay with viral peptide pools were then sequenced. Following an approximately ten-day culture, CD4+ T cells were purified. Each participant was administered two doses of either the BNT162b2 or the mRNA-1273 vaccine. No antigen is known for these receptors. Sequencing used CD4+ T cells from PBMCs cultured with HCoV-OC43 spike peptides, obtained after COVID-19 vaccination. The subset denotes: HCoV-OC43 spike overlapping peptide pool stimulation. Receptor source: a human donor who received a COVID-19 vaccine.

J is TRBJ2-1 and V is TRBV6-6; D is ambiguous. The V end lost 5 bases, the J end lost 4 bases, and 12 bases lay between the germline ends. CDR3 length equals 14 residues. Looked up from germline, CDR1 is MNHNY and CDR2 is SVGAGI (reference sequence). The DNA for the CDR3 is TGTGCCAGCAGTCGTCCCGGCCGGTACAATGAGCAGTTCTTC. This sequence encodes CASSRPGRYNEQFF.

V gene TRBV5-8 combines with J gene TRBJ2-2, with 11 positions matching TRBD1. Germline V lookup: CDR1 SGHTS, CDR2 YDEGEE. CDR3 length equals 15 residues. J gave up 3 bases and V 5 bases, and 3 bases lay outside the gene matches. Here the CDR3 reads CASRRTGGDTGELFF. CDR3 DNA: TGTGCCAGCAGAAGGACAGGGGGCGACACCGGGGAGCTGTTTTTT.

This clone was picked up one time. The CDR3 spells CASSLWGSETEAFF. The CDR3 region has the DNA TGCGCCAGCAGCTTGTGGGGCTCGGAAACTGAAGCTTTCTTT. The chain joins TRBV5-1 to TRBJ1-1, with D tentatively TRBD1 (5 bases). The CDR3 consists of 14 residues. The V gene's germline CDR1 is SGHRS and CDR2 YFSETQ. Between the trimmed V and J ends, which lost 1 base and 5 bases, there was a span of 12 bases.

J is TRBJ1-3 and V is TRBV9; 10 nucleotides agree with TRBD1. CDR1 and CDR2 (germline): SGDLS, YYNGEE. CDR3 length: 16 residues. V dropped 0 bases and J dropped 1; count of bases not matched to a gene: 1. This chain's CDR3 is CASSVADRGSGNTIYF. The CDR3, as DNA: TGTGCCAGCAGCGTAGCGGACAGGGGGTCTGGAAACACCATATATTTT.

This sequence joins TRBV7-2 and TRBJ2-7, with 7 bases matching TRBD2. Germline CDR1 is SGHTA and CDR2 is FQGNSA. V gave up 1 base and J gave up 7 bases; unmatched junction bases: 4. The CDR3 totals 13 residues. In DNA, the CDR3 is TGTGCCAGCAGCTTAGTGATGGGGGGGGAGCAGTACGTC. As protein: CASSLVMGGEQYV.

This clone was detected only once. This sequence joins TRBV6-2 or TRBV6-3 and TRBJ2-2; 8 bases align to TRBD1. The CDR3 is 14 residues long. Germline trimming cut 6 bases from V and 5 bases from J; bases unmatched to any gene: 5. The germline V gene encodes CDR1 MNHEY and CDR2 SVGEGT. This chain's CDR3 is CASSPRGRTGELFF. DNA of the CDR3: TGTGCCAGCAGCCCCAGGGGGCGGACCGGGGAGCTGTTTTTT.

The CDR3 DNA follows: TGTGCCAGTAGTACCTTTTCCGGGACCCCGGCCTACACCTTC. Amino acids: CASSTFSGTPAYTF. J is TRBJ1-2 and V is TRBV19; possible D gene TRBD1, 5 bases. CDR3 length: 14 amino acids. Trimming removed 4 bases from V and 10 bases from J, with 19 bases in between. Germline CDR1 reads LNHDA; CDR2 reads SQIVND (reference sequence).

This chain connects TRBV5-1 to TRBJ2-1; no clear D. This CDR3 region has 16 residues. The ends were cut back, 2 bases at V and 0 bases at J, with 12 bases in the middle. Germline assignment: CDR1 SGHRS and CDR2 YFSETQ. This CDR3 is CASSLLSSSSYNEQFF. The CDR3 DNA follows: TGCGCCAGCAGCTTACTGTCTTCGAGCTCCTACAATGAGCAGTTCTTC.

This sequence joins TRBV5-5 and TRBJ1-1; the D is unclear. V was trimmed by 0 bases and J by 3 bases, leaving 12 bases between them. The CDR3 contains 15 residues. In germline, CDR1 is SGHKS, CDR2 YYEKEE (reference sequence). CDR3 sequence: CASSLVVEGYTEAFF. The DNA of the CDR3 is TGTGCCAGCAGCTTGGTGGTCGAGGGCTACACTGAAGCTTTCTTT. Full variable domain (rest looked up from reference TRBV5-5 and TRBJ1-1): DAGVTQSPTHLIKTRGQQVTLRCSPISGHKSVSWYQQVLGQGPQFIFQYYEKEERGRGNFPDRFSARQFPNYSSELNVNALLLGDSALYLCASSLVVEGYTEAFFGQGTRLTVV.

This chain connects TRBV6-1 to TRBJ2-7; D not certain. This CDR3 has 14 residues. The V gene's germline CDR1 is MNHNS and CDR2 SASEGT. Trimming cost V 0 bases and J 4 bases, with 10 bases left between them. CDR3 residues: CASSEAGSLYEQYV. As DNA, the CDR3 is TGTGCCAGCAGTGAAGCCGGCAGCCTGTACGAGCAGTACGTC.

The chain joins TRBV28 to TRBJ2-7, with TRBD2 matching over 7 bases. This CDR3 comprises 15 residues. The germline CDR1 and CDR2 sequences are MDHEN and SYDVKM. The ends lost 3 bases at V and 2 bases at J; junction bases unmatched: 7. DNA of the CDR3: TGTGCCAGCAGTTTTCATCGCGGGGGTGCCTACGAGCAGTACGTC. It yields the protein CASSFHRGGAYEQYV.

The chain carries TRBV6-5 and TRBJ1-2, with a tentative D call TRBD1 (5 bases). CDR3 size: 15 residues. The germline CDR1 and CDR2 sequences are MNHEY and SVGAGI. V was pared by 7 bases and J by 3 bases, with 18 bases between. The CDR3 DNA reads as TGTGCCAGCACCCCGGATCTTGGGACTTACTATGGCTACACCTTC. Amino acids: CASTPDLGTYYGYTF.

The chain combines TRBV5-1 with TRBJ2-5; D possibly matches TRBD1 or TRBD2 (5 bases each). The CDR3 runs 17 residues. The germline V gene encodes CDR1 SGHRS and CDR2 YFSETQ. V was pared by 0 bases and J by 7 bases, with 22 bases between. The CDR3 DNA reads as TGCGCCAGCAGCTTGGGACGGGACGGCCCAGCACTTGGGACCCAGTACTTC. Amino acids: CASSLGRDGPALGTQYF.

This chain connects TRBV7-8 to TRBJ1-2, with 8 bases fitting TRBD1. Looked up from germline, CDR1 is SGHVS and CDR2 is FQNEAQ. J lost 4 bases, V lost 4 bases, and 8 bases had no gene match. CDR3 length: 15 amino acids. The CDR3 sequence is CASSSPDRDLYGYTF. CDR3 sequence (DNA): TGTGCCAGCAGCTCACCGGACAGGGATCTCTATGGCTACACCTTC.

V usage is TRBV2 and J usage is TRBJ1-1; D uncertain. Germline V gives CDR1 SNHLY, CDR2 FYNNEI. V was trimmed by 3 bases and J by 1 base, leaving 12 bases between them. This CDR3 has 15 amino acids. The CDR3 sequence is CASSDGPGPNTEAFF. DNA of the CDR3: TGTGCCAGCAGTGACGGACCCGGTCCGAACACTGAAGCTTTCTTT.

This clone was picked up one time. This sequence joins TRBV19 and TRBJ2-1, with TRBD1 matching 9 bases. V shed 11 bases, J shed 7 bases, and the junction held 15 bases outside the gene matches. Germline lookup yields CDR1 LNHDA and CDR2 SQIVND (reference sequence). CDR3 length: 15 amino acids. The CDR3 here is CAVGTLRTGDNEQFF. The DNA of the CDR3 is TGTGCCGTAGGGACCCTGAGGACAGGGGATAATGAGCAGTTCTTC.

This clone was detected only a few times. V gene TRBV4-2 combines with J gene TRBJ1-4; D not certain. Trimming cost V 0 bases and J 4 bases, with 6 bases left between them. CDR3 size: 14 residues. Germline V lookup: CDR1 LGHNA, CDR2 YNFKEQ. CDR3 residues: CASSQDLRNEKLFF. CDR3 coding DNA: TGTGCCAGCAGCCAAGATCTCCGTAATGAAAAACTGTTTTTT.

The chain has TRBV19 and TRBJ2-5; 10 bases fit TRBD1. The trim removed 5 bases at V and 7 bases at J, leaving 4 bases unmatched. CDR1 is LNHDA and CDR2 is SQIVND in the germline V gene (reference sequence). There are 13 residues in the CDR3. The CDR3 DNA is TGTGCCAGTAGTCCAGGACAGGGGGGGACCCAGTACTTC. Protein: CASSPGQGGTQYF.

This chain connects TRBV6-2 or TRBV6-3 to TRBJ2-7; D unresolved. This CDR3 is 13 amino acids long. Germline V gene sequence: CDR1 MNHEY, CDR2 SVGEGT. The V end lost 0 bases, the J end lost 6 bases, and 9 bases lay between the germline ends. Here the CDR3 DNA reads TGTGCCAGCAGTTACTCGATGGGTGCCGAGCAGTACGTC. Translating it yields CASSYSMGAEQYV.

In this sample, this clone turned up a few times. This chain uses TRBV19 with TRBJ1-5; 9 bases map to TRBD1. V lost 3 bases and J lost 2; bases outside the gene matches: 8. Germline lookup yields CDR1 LNHDA and CDR2 SQIVND (reference sequence). CDR3 length: 17 amino acids. This CDR3 is CASSIAQGALGNQPQHF. The CDR3 DNA sequence: TGTGCCAGTAGTATCGCACAGGGGGCTTTGGGCAATCAGCCCCAGCATTTT.

The chain recombines TRBV9 with TRBJ2-3; D gene ambiguous. V was pared by 1 base and J by 5 bases, with 8 bases between. The CDR3 extends over 13 amino acids. In germline, CDR1 is SGDLS, CDR2 YYNGEE. The CDR3: CASSVKGGDTQYF. The CDR3 nucleotides are TGTGCCAGCAGCGTAAAGGGTGGAGATACGCAGTATTTT. The full variable domain, rest sourced from reference TRBV9 and TRBJ2-3, is DSGVTQTPKHLITATGQRVTLRCSPRSGDLSVYWYQQSLDQGLQFLIQYYNGEERAKGNILERFSAQQFPDLHSELNLSSLELGDSALYFCASSVKGGDTQYFGPGTRLTVL.

V and J are TRBV10-3 and TRBJ1-2, with TRBD1 matching over 9 bases. This CDR3 contains 15 residues. Germline V gene lookup returns CDR1 ENHRY and CDR2 SYGVKD. With V trimmed by 3 bases and J by 5 bases, 7 bases remained unmatched. The CDR3 loop is CAISDRTGEGYGYTF. In nucleotides, the CDR3 is TGTGCCATCAGTGACCGGACAGGGGAGGGGTATGGCTACACCTTC.

In this sample, this clone turned up a few times. The chain links TRBV24-1 to TRBJ1-2; the D gene is possibly TRBD1 (5 bases). The germline V gene encodes CDR1 KGHDR and CDR2 SFDVKD. This CDR3 is built from 13 residues. Between the trimmed V and J ends, which lost 3 bases and 12 bases, there was a span of 16 bases. CDR3: CATSDPNSGVNTF. Written as DNA, the CDR3 is TGTGCCACCAGTGATCCCAACTCGGGGGTAAACACCTTC.

This sequence joins TRBV10-2 and TRBJ2-5; D is perhaps TRBD1 (6 bases). Trimming shortened V by 6 bases and J by 5 bases, and 13 bases separated the two germline ends. The length of the CDR3 is 13 residues. Germline CDR1 WSHSY, CDR2 SAAADI. This CDR3 is CASSSQGAETQYF. The CDR3 bases are TGCGCCAGCAGCTCACAGGGAGCGGAGACCCAGTACTTC.

V is TRBV5-5 and J is TRBJ1-6; D is possibly TRBD1 (5 bases). The germline CDR1 and CDR2 sequences are SGHKS and YYEKEE (reference sequence). Trimming stripped 2 bases from V and 10 bases from J, with 13 bases between. This CDR3 is built from 14 residues. In DNA, the CDR3 is TGTGCCAGCAGCTTTGTATCGCCAGGGTCACCCCTCCACTTT. It specifies CASSFVSPGSPLHF.

The chain uses TRBV7-3 and TRBJ1-1; no firm D call. Trimming stripped 1 base from V and 4 bases from J, with 13 bases between. CDR1 and CDR2 from the germline V gene are SGHTA and FQGTGA. CDR3 length equals 15 residues. CDR3 region: CASSLSPGVSTEAFF. The DNA for the CDR3 is TGTGCCAGCAGCTTAAGCCCGGGTGTGAGCACTGAAGCTTTCTTT. Variable domain in full (rest from reference TRBV7-3 and TRBJ1-1): GAGVSQTPSNKVTEKGKYVELRCDPISGHTALYWYRQSLGQGPEFLIYFQGTGAADDSGLPNDRFFAVRPEGSVSTLKIQRTERGDSAVYLCASSLSPGVSTEAFFGQGTRLTVV.

This chain connects TRBV5-1 to TRBJ1-3, with a weak D call TRBD1 (5 bases). Deletions cut 1 base from V and 0 bases from J, with 8 bases between. The V gene's germline CDR1 is SGHRS and CDR2 YFSETQ. The CDR3 length is 15 residues. Here the CDR3 DNA reads TGCGCCAGCAGCTTGTCGGGGGGCTCTGGAAACACCATATATTTT. Protein product: CASSLSGGSGNTIYF.

The rearrangement uses TRBV5-1 and TRBJ1-5; TRBD1 might be the D (5 bases). This CDR3 contains 15 residues. V was shortened by 4 bases and J by 4 bases, with 15 bases between the two germline ends. Germline CDR1 and CDR2: SGHRS and YFSETQ. The CDR3 region is CASSPLGGGNQPQHF. The CDR3 DNA is TGCGCCAGCAGCCCACTTGGGGGGGGGAATCAGCCCCAGCATTTT. Together with reference TRBV5-1 and TRBJ1-5, the CDR3 gives the full variable domain: KAGVTQTPRYLIKTRGQQVTLSCSPISGHRSVSWYQQTPGQGLQFLFEYFSETQRNKGNFPGRFSGRQFSNSRSEMNVSTLELGDSALYLCASSPLGGGNQPQHFGDGTRLSIL.

The chain joins TRBV7-8 to TRBJ1-4; D is unclear. The CDR3 has 14 amino acids. Per the germline V gene, CDR1 is SGHVS and CDR2 is FQNEAQ. Trimming pared 6 bases from V and 0 bases from J, leaving 8 bases between. The CDR3 is CASRLSATNEKLFF. CDR3 sequence (DNA): TGTGCCAGCAGACTAAGCGCAACTAATGAAAAACTGTTTTTT.

The gene calls are TRBV30 and TRBJ2-6; D is perhaps TRBD1 (6 bases). The CDR3 has 16 residues. Germline V CDR1 and CDR2: GTSNPN, SVGIG (reference sequence). With 4 bases removed from V and 4 bases from J, the gap between germline ends came to 17 bases. The CDR3 DNA is TGTGCCTGGAATCGCTTGGGGGCGAAAGGGGCCAACGTCCTGACTTTC. Its protein product is CAWNRLGAKGANVLTF.

The chain recombines TRBV7-2 with TRBJ2-6, with D unresolved. Trimming took off 6 bases at V and 0 bases at J, with 9 bases between the two ends. The CDR3 has 15 residues. Germline assignment: CDR1 SGHTA and CDR2 FQGNSA. The CDR3 loop reads CASRPAFSGANVLTF. DNA of the CDR3: TGTGCCAGCAGACCTGCCTTCTCTGGGGCCAACGTCCTGACTTTC. Full variable domain (missing parts from reference TRBV7-2 and TRBJ2-6): GAGVSQSPSNKVTEKGKDVELRCDPISGHTALYWYRQSLGQGLEFLIYFQGNSAPDKSGLPSDRFSAERTGGSVSTLTIQRTQQEDSAVYLCASRPAFSGANVLTFGAGSRLTVL.

This sequence joins TRBV18 and TRBJ2-7; no definite D call. The CDR3 runs 13 residues. Per germline, CDR1 KGHSH and CDR2 LQKENI. Trimming cost V 3 bases and J 5 bases, with 11 bases left between them. The CDR3 loop is CASSPGQIDEQYV. CDR3 nucleotide sequence: TGTGCCAGCTCACCGGGCCAGATCGACGAGCAGTACGTC.